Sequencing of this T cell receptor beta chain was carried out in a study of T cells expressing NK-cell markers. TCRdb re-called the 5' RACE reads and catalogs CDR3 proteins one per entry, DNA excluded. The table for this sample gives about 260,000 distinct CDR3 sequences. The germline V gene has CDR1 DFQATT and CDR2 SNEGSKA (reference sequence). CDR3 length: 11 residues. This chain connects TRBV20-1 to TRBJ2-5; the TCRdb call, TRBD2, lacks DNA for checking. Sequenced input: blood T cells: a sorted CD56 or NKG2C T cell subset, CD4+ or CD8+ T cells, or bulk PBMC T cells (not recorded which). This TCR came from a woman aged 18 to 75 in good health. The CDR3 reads CSALWRETQYF.